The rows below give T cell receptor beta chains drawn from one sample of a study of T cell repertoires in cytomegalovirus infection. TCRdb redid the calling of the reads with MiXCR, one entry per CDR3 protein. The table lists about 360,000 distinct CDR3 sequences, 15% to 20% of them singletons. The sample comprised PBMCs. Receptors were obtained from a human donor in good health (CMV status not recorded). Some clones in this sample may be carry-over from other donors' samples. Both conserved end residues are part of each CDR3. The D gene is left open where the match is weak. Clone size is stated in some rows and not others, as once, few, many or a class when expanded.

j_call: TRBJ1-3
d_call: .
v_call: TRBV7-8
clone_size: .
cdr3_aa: CASSPTGRVGYTIYF
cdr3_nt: TGTGCCAGCAGCCCCACCGGCAGGGTTGGGTACACCATATATTTT

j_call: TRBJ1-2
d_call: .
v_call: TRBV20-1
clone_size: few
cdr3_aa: CSARPAGYGYTF
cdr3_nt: TGCAGTGCCCGGCCGGCGGGCTATGGCTACACCTTC

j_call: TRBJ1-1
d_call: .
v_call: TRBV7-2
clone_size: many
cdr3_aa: CASSLGRSGTEAFF
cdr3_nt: TGTGCCAGCAGCTTAGGGCGATCGGGGACTGAAGCTTTCTTT

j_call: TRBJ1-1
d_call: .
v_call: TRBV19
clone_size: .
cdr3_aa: CASSMTQAGLTEAFF
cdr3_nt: TGTGCCAGTAGTATGACACAGGCGGGGTTAACTGAAGCTTTCTTT

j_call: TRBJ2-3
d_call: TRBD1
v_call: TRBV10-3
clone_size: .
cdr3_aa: CAIKPGQGPDTQYF
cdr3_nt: TGTGCCATCAAGCCGGGACAGGGACCAGATACGCAGTATTTT

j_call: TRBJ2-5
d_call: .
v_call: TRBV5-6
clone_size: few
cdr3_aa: CASSWGLQRQETQYF
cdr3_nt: TGTGCCAGCAGTTGGGGACTTCAGCGACAAGAGACCCAGTACTTC

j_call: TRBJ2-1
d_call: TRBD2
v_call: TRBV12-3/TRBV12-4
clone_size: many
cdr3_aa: CASSFAAGGTQREQFF
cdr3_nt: TGTGCCAGCAGCTTCGCGGCGGGGGGGACCCAGCGAGAGCAGTTCTTC

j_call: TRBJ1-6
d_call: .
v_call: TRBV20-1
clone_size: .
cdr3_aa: CSAKPPPPGYNSPLHF
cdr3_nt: TGCAGTGCTAAGCCCCCCCCCCCAGGGTACAATTCACCCCTCCACTTT

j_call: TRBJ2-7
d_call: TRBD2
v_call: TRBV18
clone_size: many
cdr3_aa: CASSPPTSGSYEQYF
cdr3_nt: TGTGCCAGCAGCCCCCCAACTAGCGGGAGTTACGAGCAGTACTTC

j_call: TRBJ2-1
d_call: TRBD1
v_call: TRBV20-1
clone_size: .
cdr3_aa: CSAGGDRGYNEQFF
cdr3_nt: TGCAGTGCGGGGGGGGACAGGGGCTACAATGAGCAGTTCTTC

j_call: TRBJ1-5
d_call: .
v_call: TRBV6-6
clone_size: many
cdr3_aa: CASSYSSGNQPQHF
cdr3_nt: TGTGCCAGCAGTTACAGCTCGGGAAATCAGCCCCAGCATTTT

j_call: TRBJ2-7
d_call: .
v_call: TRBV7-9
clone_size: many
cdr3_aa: CASSLFMTRDYEQYF
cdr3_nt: TGTGCCAGCAGCTTATTTATGACAAGGGACTACGAGCAGTACTTC

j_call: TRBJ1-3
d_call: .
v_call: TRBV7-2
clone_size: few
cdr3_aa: CASSLTGIGGNTIYF
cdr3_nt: TGTGCCAGCAGCTTAACAGGGATAGGTGGAAACACCATATATTTT

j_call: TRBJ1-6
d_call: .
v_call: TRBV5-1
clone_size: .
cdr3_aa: CASSFERNSPLHF
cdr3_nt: TGCGCCAGCAGCTTCGAACGGAATTCACCCCTCCACTTT

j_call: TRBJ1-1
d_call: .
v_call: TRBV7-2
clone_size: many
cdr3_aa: CASSLGTAYKTEAFF
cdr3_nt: TGTGCCAGCAGCTTAGGGACAGCCTACAAGACTGAAGCTTTCTTT

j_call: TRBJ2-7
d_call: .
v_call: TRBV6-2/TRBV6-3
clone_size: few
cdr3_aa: CASSLSQGSRGIYEQYF
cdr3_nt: TGTGCCAGCAGCCTAAGCCAGGGGTCCCGAGGGATTTACGAGCAGTACTTC

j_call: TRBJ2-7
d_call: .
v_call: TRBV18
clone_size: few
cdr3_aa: CASSGQGPGPDEQYF
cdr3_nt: TGTGCCAGCTCAGGGCAGGGGCCAGGACCTGACGAGCAGTACTTC

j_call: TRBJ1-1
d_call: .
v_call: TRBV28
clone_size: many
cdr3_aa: CASSVLNTEAFF
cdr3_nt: TGTGCCAGCAGTGTCTTGAACACTGAAGCTTTCTTT

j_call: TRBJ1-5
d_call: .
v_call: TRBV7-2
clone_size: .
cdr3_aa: CASSLRATGQPQHF
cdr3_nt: TGTGCCAGCAGCCTTAGAGCTACAGGCCAGCCCCAGCATTTT

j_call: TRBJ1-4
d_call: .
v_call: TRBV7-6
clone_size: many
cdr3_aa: CASSLDEAEKLFF
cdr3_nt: TGTGCCAGCAGCTTAGATGAGGCGGAAAAACTGTTTTTT

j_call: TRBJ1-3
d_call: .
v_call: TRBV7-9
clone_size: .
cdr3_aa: CASTPDQGSGNTIYF
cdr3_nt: TGTGCCAGCACGCCGGATCAAGGGTCTGGAAACACCATATATTTT

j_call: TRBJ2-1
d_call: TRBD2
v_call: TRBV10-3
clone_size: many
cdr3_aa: CAIRPGGYNEQFF
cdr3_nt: TGTGCCATCAGACCCGGGGGGTACAATGAGCAGTTCTTC

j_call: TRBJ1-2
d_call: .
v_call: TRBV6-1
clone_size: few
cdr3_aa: CASSGRQRVYGYTF
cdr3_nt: TGTGCCAGCAGTGGACGACAAAGAGTCTATGGCTACACCTTC

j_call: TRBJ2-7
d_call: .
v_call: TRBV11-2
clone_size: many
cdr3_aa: CASSLSLYEQYF
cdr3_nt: TGTGCCAGCAGCTTATCCCTTTACGAGCAGTACTTC

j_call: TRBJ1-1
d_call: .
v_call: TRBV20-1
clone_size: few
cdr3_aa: CSARGRGTEAFF
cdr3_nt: TGCAGTGCTAGGGGCCGGGGCACTGAAGCTTTCTTT

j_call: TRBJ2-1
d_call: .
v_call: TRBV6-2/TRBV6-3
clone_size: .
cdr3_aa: CASSDWTSPPYNEQFF
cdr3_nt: TGTGCCAGCAGTGATTGGACATCCCCGCCCTACAATGAGCAGTTCTTC

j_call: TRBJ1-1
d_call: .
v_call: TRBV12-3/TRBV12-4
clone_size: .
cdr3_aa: CASSLAGGSTEAFF
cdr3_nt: TGTGCCAGCAGTTTGGCTGGGGGCAGCACTGAAGCTTTCTTT

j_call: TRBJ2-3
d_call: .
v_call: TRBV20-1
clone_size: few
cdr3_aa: CSANGPTGDTQYF
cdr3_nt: TGCAGTGCTAACGGCCCGACCGGGGATACGCAGTATTTT

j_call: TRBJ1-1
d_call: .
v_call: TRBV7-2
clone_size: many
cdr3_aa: CASSPQTRRMNTEAFF
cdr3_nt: TGTGCCAGCAGCCCCCAGACTAGGCGGATGAACACTGAAGCTTTCTTT

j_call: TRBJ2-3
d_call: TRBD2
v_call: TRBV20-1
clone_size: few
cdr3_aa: CSVAGGPDTQYF
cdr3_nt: TGCAGTGTAGCGGGGGGCCCAGATACGCAGTATTTT

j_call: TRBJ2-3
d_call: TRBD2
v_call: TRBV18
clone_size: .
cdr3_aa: CASSPLRAGEFTDTQYF
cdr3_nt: TGTGCCAGCTCACCACTACGAGCGGGAGAGTTCACAGATACGCAGTATTTT

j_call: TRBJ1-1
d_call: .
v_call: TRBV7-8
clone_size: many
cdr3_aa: CASSLAGGGRTEAFF
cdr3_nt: TGTGCCAGCAGCTTAGCGGGGGGGGGGCGAACTGAAGCTTTCTTT

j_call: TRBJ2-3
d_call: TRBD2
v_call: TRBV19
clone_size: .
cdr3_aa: CASRTSGRGTDTQYF
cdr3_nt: TGTGCCAGTAGGACTAGCGGGAGGGGCACAGATACGCAGTATTTT

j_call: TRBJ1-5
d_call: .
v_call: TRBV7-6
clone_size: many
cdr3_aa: CASSPGRGGNQPQHF
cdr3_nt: TGTGCCAGCAGCCCGGGGAGGGGAGGCAATCAGCCCCAGCATTTT

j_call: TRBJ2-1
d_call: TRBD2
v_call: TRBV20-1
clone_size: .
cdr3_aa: CSALGGVEDNEQFF
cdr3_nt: TGCAGTGCTCTTGGGGGGGTTGAAGACAATGAGCAGTTCTTC

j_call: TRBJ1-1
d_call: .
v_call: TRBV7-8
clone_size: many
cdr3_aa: CASSFSGTEAFF
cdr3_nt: TGTGCCAGCAGCTTCTCAGGGACTGAAGCTTTCTTT

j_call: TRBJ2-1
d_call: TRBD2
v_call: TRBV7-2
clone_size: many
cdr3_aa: CASSSTLAGGMHEQFF
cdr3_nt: TGTGCCAGCAGCTCGACCCTAGCGGGAGGAATGCATGAGCAGTTCTTC

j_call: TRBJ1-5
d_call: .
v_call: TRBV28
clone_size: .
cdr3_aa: CASSLTSGDSNQPQHF
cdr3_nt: TGTGCCAGCAGTTTGACGTCAGGGGATAGCAATCAGCCCCAGCATTTT

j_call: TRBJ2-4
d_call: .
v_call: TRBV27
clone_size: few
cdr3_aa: CASSRGGRLAMERGIQYF
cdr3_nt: TGTGCCAGCAGTCGTGGGGGGCGACTAGCTATGGAGAGAGGCATTCAGTACTTC

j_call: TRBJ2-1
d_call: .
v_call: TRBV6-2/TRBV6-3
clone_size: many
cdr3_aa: CASSYSALDLEQFF
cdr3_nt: TGTGCCAGCAGTTACTCGGCCCTCGACTTGGAGCAGTTCTTC